These 25 T cell receptor beta chains were all obtained from the same sample, sequenced in a study of T cell responses to AZD1222 COVID-19 vaccine. The protocol was immunoSEQ multiplex PCR, while the TCRdb copy is restricted to in-frame clones and leaves out a portion. The sample includes 100,000 to 150,000 clones, roughly nine tenths of them seen just once. Here the sequenced sample was peripheral blood, taken 28 days after the second AZD1222 dose. The receptors here all came from an adult who received the AZD1222 COVID-19 vaccine.

The chain recombines TRBV20-1 with TRBJ2-7; no firm D call. This CDR3 is 11 amino acids long. Germline V CDR1 and CDR2: DFQATT, SNEGSKA (reference sequence). Trimming removed 5 bases from V and 2 bases from J, with 7 bases in between. DNA for the CDR3: TGCAGTGCTTACGACACCTACGAGCAGTACTTC. Protein: CSAYDTYEQYF.

The gene calls are TRBV5-1 and TRBJ1-1; TRBD1 agrees at 9 bases. Losses at the gene ends were 4 bases for V and 0 bases for J; bases not matched to a gene: 10. The CDR3 spans 17 residues. The germline gives CDR1 SGHRS, CDR2 YFSETQ. The CDR3 sequence: CASSPQQGAGLNTEAFF. The CDR3 nucleotides read TGCGCCAGCAGCCCCCAACAGGGGGCGGGATTGAACACTGAAGCTTTCTTT. Full variable domain (missing parts from reference TRBV5-1 and TRBJ1-1): KAGVTQTPRYLIKTRGQQVTLSCSPISGHRSVSWYQQTPGQGLQFLFEYFSETQRNKGNFPGRFSGRQFSNSRSEMNVSTLELGDSALYLCASSPQQGAGLNTEAFFGQGTRLTVV.

As concerns this clone: This same CDR3 is encoded by further DNA sequences in the sample. The chain uses TRBV5-1 and TRBJ1-1, with 8 bases aligning to TRBD1. Germline CDR1 SGHRS, CDR2 YFSETQ. Trimming removed 0 bases from V and 5 bases from J; junction bases left unmatched: 3. CDR3 size: 14 residues. CDR3 protein: CASSLAGGGTEAFF. The CDR3 coding sequence is TGCGCCAGCAGCTTGGCAGGGGGCGGTACTGAAGCTTTCTTT. Drawing the rest from reference TRBV5-1 and TRBJ1-1, the complete variable domain is KAGVTQTPRYLIKTRGQQVTLSCSPISGHRSVSWYQQTPGQGLQFLFEYFSETQRNKGNFPGRFSGRQFSNSRSEMNVSTLELGDSALYLCASSLAGGGTEAFFGQGTRLTVV.

The chain recombines TRBV5-6 with TRBJ1-3, with D unclear. Deletions cut 2 bases from V and 4 bases from J, with 16 bases between. The CDR3 consists of 16 residues. Germline CDR1 and CDR2: SGHDT and YYEEEE. The CDR3 is CASSFPPGSGGNTIYF. The DNA for the CDR3 is TGTGCCAGCAGCTTTCCCCCGGGTTCGGGGGGAAACACCATATATTTT.

The chain is built from TRBV6-1 and TRBJ1-1; D is possibly TRBD1 (5 bases). CDR1 is MNHNS and CDR2 is SASEGT in the germline V gene. Between the trimmed V and J ends, which lost 3 bases and 11 bases, there was a span of 10 bases. The CDR3 is 11 residues long. The CDR3 region is CASSEGPAAFF. In DNA, the CDR3 is TGTGCCAGCAGTGAGGGGCCCGCGGCTTTCTTT.

The rearrangement joins TRBV5-5 to TRBJ1-5; perhaps TRBD1 as D (6 bases). CDR3 size: 16 residues. Germline V CDR1 and CDR2: SGHKS, YYEKEE (reference sequence). Trimming removed 4 bases from V and 4 bases from J, with 18 bases in between. The CDR3 loop reads CASSLLGTPGNQPQHF. DNA of the CDR3: TGTGCCAGCAGCCTACTCGGGACACCGGGGAATCAGCCCCAGCATTTT. The full variable domain, in which reference TRBV5-5 and TRBJ1-5 provide the parts outside the CDR3, is DAGVTQSPTHLIKTRGQQVTLRCSPISGHKSVSWYQQVLGQGPQFIFQYYEKEERGRGNFPDRFSARQFPNYSSELNVNALLLGDSALYLCASSLLGTPGNQPQHFGDGTRLSIL.

The CDR3 protein is CASSLTGVNTEAFF. Written as DNA, the CDR3 is TGCGCCAGCAGCCTAACAGGGGTGAACACTGAAGCTTTCTTT. The V call is TRBV4-1, the J call TRBJ1-1; TRBD1 matches 7 bases. The CDR3 is 14 residues long. J gave up 0 bases and V 4 bases, and 2 bases lay outside the gene matches. Germline V gives CDR1 MGHRA, CDR2 YSYEKL.

The chain employs TRBV5-1 and TRBJ2-3; the D gene is possibly TRBD1 (5 bases). V lost 5 bases to trimming and J lost 0 bases, with 10 bases between them. This CDR3 contains 14 residues. CDR1 SGHRS and CDR2 YFSETQ come from the germline V gene. The CDR3 reads CASRSDTSTDTQYF. For the CDR3, the DNA is TGCGCCAGCAGATCGGACACAAGCACAGATACGCAGTATTTT.

This CDR3 reads CASSSTGTGIYEQYF. CDR3 DNA sequence: TGTGCCAGCAGTTCCACCGGGACAGGGATCTACGAGCAGTACTTC. The chain has TRBV6-6 and TRBJ2-7; 9 bases map to TRBD1. This CDR3 comprises 15 residues. Germline loops: CDR1 MNHNY, CDR2 SVGAGI (reference sequence). Germline trimming cut 4 bases from V and 3 bases from J; bases unmatched to any gene: 7.

This sequence joins TRBV3-1 (or the pseudogene TRBV3-2) and TRBJ1-1; 9 positions match TRBD1. With V trimmed by 3 bases and J by 5 bases, 10 bases remained unmatched. This CDR3 has 16 residues. Germline loops: CDR1 LGHDT, CDR2 YNNKEL (reference sequence). As DNA, the CDR3 is TGTGCCAGCAGCCAGTGGGGAGACAGGGGGAGTACTGAAGCTTTCTTT. As protein: CASSQWGDRGSTEAFF.

V gene TRBV18 combines with J gene TRBJ2-6; 7 positions match TRBD1. The CDR3 totals 15 residues. Germline CDR1 and CDR2: KGHSH and LQKENI. Trimming cost V 4 bases and J 4 bases; bases outside gene matches: 4. DNA for the CDR3: TGTGCCAGCTCACAACAGGGGCTCGGGGCCAACGTCCTGACTTTC. Its translation is CASSQQGLGANVLTF.

The chain is built from TRBV19 and TRBJ2-5; D tentatively fits TRBD1 or TRBD2 (6 bases each). This CDR3 has 15 residues. V was pared by 4 bases and J by 5 bases, with 17 bases between. Germline values: CDR1 LNHDA, CDR2 SQIVND (reference sequence). CDR3 sequence: CASSTNRGRGETQYF. For the CDR3, the DNA is TGTGCCAGTAGTACAAACCGGGGGCGGGGCGAGACCCAGTACTTC.

The rearrangement uses TRBV3-1 (or the pseudogene TRBV3-2) and TRBJ1-1; D not resolved. V shed 1 base and J shed 4 bases, with 13 bases lying between them. There are 15 residues in the CDR3. From germline, CDR1 is LGHDT and CDR2 YNNKEL (reference sequence). CDR3 in DNA: TGTGCCAGCAGCCAAGGTTTGCCAGTCGGCACTGAAGCTTTCTTT. It codes for CASSQGLPVGTEAFF.

This clone showed up just once. The chain uses TRBV19 and TRBJ1-6; perhaps TRBD1 as D (6 bases). The CDR3 extends over 14 amino acids. Germline V gives CDR1 LNHDA, CDR2 SQIVND (reference sequence). V was shortened by 5 bases and J by 7 bases, with 12 bases between the two germline ends. Written as DNA, the CDR3 is TGTGCCAGTAGTCACAGGGAGAGAAATTCACCCCTCCACTTT. Amino acid sequence: CASSHRERNSPLHF.

The chain carries TRBV11-3 and TRBJ2-7; TRBD2 aligns across 11 bases. In germline, CDR1 is SGHNT, CDR2 YENEEA. This CDR3 is built from 15 residues. J lost 4 bases, V lost 1 base, and 3 bases had no gene match. The CDR3 bases are TGTGCCAGCAGCTTAGGACTAGCGGGGTATTACGAGCAGTACTTC. Amino acids: CASSLGLAGYYEQYF.

The CDR3 sequence is CAWSVWGYTGELFF. As DNA, the CDR3 is TGTGCCTGGAGTGTGTGGGGTTACACCGGGGAGCTGTTTTTT. The V call is TRBV30, the J call TRBJ2-2, with unresolved D. Per the germline V gene, CDR1 is GTSNPN and CDR2 is SVGIG (reference sequence). This CDR3 region has 14 residues. V was trimmed by 0 bases and J by 3 bases, leaving 8 bases between them. Based on the CDR3 plus reference TRBV30 and TRBJ2-2, the full variable domain is SQTIHQWPATLVQPVGSPLSLECTVEGTSNPNLYWYRQAAGRGLQLLFYSVGIGQISSEVPQNLSASRPQDRQFILSSKKLLLSDSGFYLCAWSVWGYTGELFFGEGSRLTVL.

J is TRBJ2-7 and V is TRBV4-1, with TRBD1 identical over 10 bases. J gave up 0 bases and V 0 bases, and 5 bases lay outside the gene matches. Germline CDR1 MGHRA, CDR2 YSYEKL. CDR3 size: 17 residues. The CDR3 DNA follows: TGCGCCAGCAGCCAAGATCCCGGGACAGGGGCCTCCTACGAGCAGTACTTC. This sequence encodes CASSQDPGTGASYEQYF.

This clone came up a few times. The rearrangement uses TRBV2 and TRBJ2-2; TRBD1 agrees at 7 bases. J was trimmed by 6 bases and V by 6 bases; bases with no gene match: 4. Germline V gene sequence: CDR1 SNHLY, CDR2 FYNNEI. The CDR3 has 13 amino acids. CDR3 nucleotide sequence: TGTGCCAGCAGGCAGGGGGATGCCGGGGAGCTGTTTTTT. It translates to CASRQGDAGELFF. The full variable domain, with the rest looked up from reference TRBV2 and TRBJ2-2, is EPEVTQTPSHQVTQMGQEVILRCVPISNHLYFYWYRQILGQKVEFLVSFYNNEISEKSEIFDDQFSVERPDGSNFTLKIRSTKLEDSAMYFCASRQGDAGELFFGEGSRLTVL.

This sequence joins TRBV6-4 and TRBJ1-6; TRBD1 agrees at 10 bases. In germline, CDR1 is MRHNA, CDR2 SNTAGT. V was pared by 8 bases and J by 9 bases, with 10 bases of the junction left unmatched. The CDR3 loop spans 15 amino acids. CDR3 sequence reads: CASSMGQGSGSPLHF. The DNA for the CDR3 is TGTGCCAGCTCCATGGGACAGGGGAGTGGTTCACCCCTCCACTTT.

The rearrangement links TRBV11-2 to TRBJ1-2; TRBD1 matches at 9 bases. The junction had 15 bases not matched to a gene; V was cut back by 5 bases and J by 8 bases. The CDR3 has 16 residues. The germline V gene has CDR1 SGHAT and CDR2 FQNNGV. DNA of the CDR3: TGTGCCAGCAGCACTACGACCGGGACAGGGTTACAAGGCTACACCTTC. Translation: CASSTTTGTGLQGYTF.

Regarding this clone: Other DNA sequences of this sample code for an identical CDR3. The chain is built from TRBV6-1 and TRBJ1-1, with D perhaps matching TRBD1 (5 bases). The CDR3 runs to 14 residues. CDR1 is MNHNS, CDR2 SASEGT, per germline. V was pared by 2 bases and J by 0 bases, with 7 bases between. The CDR3, as DNA: TGTGCCAGCAGTGAACCAGGGTTGAACACTGAAGCTTTCTTT. Translating gives CASSEPGLNTEAFF.

The J gene is TRBJ2-7, the V gene TRBV7-8, with D perhaps TRBD2 (6 bases). V was cut by 2 bases and J by 4 bases, with 12 bases left in between. The germline gives CDR1 SGHVS, CDR2 FQNEAQ. CDR3 length: 14 residues. The chain's CDR3 is CASSLRTTPYEQYF. The CDR3 DNA is TGTGCCAGCAGCTTAAGGACTACACCGTACGAGCAGTACTTC.

The table lists this clone with a count of one. Written as DNA, the CDR3 is TGTGCCAGCAGCGTAGTTCCAGAATCGGGCTATGGCTACACCTTC. This codes for CASSVVPESGYGYTF. The chain carries TRBV9 and TRBJ1-2; unclear D gene. The germline V gene encodes CDR1 SGDLS and CDR2 YYNGEE. V lost 0 bases, J lost 4 bases, and 13 bases lay in between. There are 15 residues in the CDR3.

Written as DNA, the CDR3 is TGTGCCAGCGAGGAGCCCACTGAAGCTTTCTTT. Its protein product is CASEEPTEAFF. V is TRBV7-9 and J is TRBJ1-1; D gene ambiguous. V was cut by 8 bases and J by 4 bases, with 8 bases left in between. Looked up from germline, CDR1 is SEHNR and CDR2 is FQNEAQ (reference sequence). The CDR3 extends over 11 amino acids. The full variable domain, with the rest looked up from reference TRBV7-9 and TRBJ1-1, is DTGVSQNPRHKITKRGQNVTFRCDPISEHNRLYWYRQTLGQGPEFLTYFQNEAQLEKSRLLSDRFSAERPKGSFSTLEIQRTEQGDSAMYLCASEEPTEAFFGQGTRLTVV.

V gene TRBV9 combines with J gene TRBJ2-1; TRBD2 matches at 12 bases. The V gene end was trimmed by 1 base and the J gene end by 6 bases; junction bases not matched to a gene: 5. This CDR3 region has 16 residues. The V gene's germline CDR1 is SGDLS and CDR2 YYNGEE. This chain's CDR3 is CASSVLAGGSLNEQFF. The DNA for the CDR3 is TGTGCCAGCAGCGTACTAGCGGGGGGGTCCCTCAATGAGCAGTTCTTC.